This is a list of T cell receptor beta chains from one sample in a study of control samples from healthy donors and cancer patients. Generated by immunoSEQ multiplex PCR, the TCRdb table keeps only in-frame clones and is missing some. Found here are fewer than 200,000 clones, around 90% of them singletons; the top ten hold around 12%. The specimen was blood. Every receptor here comes from a man aged 25-45 years in good health. The CDR3 runs from the conserved cysteine through the conserved F or W. D genes are given only for firm matches. Clone size is given for some rows only: seen once, a few or many times, or a class if the clone is expanded.

>TRBD1|-|TRBV7-3|TRBJ2-3
TGTGCCAGCAGCTTAAGTCCGGGACAGGGCACAGATACGCAGTATTTT
CASSLSPGQGTDTQYF
>-|once|TRBV5-4|TRBJ2-7
TGTGCCAGCAGCTTGGAACAGGGATTGGGCGAGCAGTACTTC
CASSLEQGLGEQYF
>TRBD1|-|TRBV12-5|TRBJ2-2
TGTGCTAGTGGTGGGGGACAGGGACCATCGTTACAGCTGTTTTTT
CASGGGQGPSLQLFF
>-|-|TRBV6-5|TRBJ1-5
TGTGACAAAGTGACGGCTTTCTATCAGCCCCAGCATTTT
CDKVTAFYQPQHF
>-|-|TRBV4-2|TRBJ2-5
TGTGCCAGCAGCCAAGATTGGGGGACTGGCGAAGAGACCCAGTACTTC
CASSQDWGTGEETQYF
>TRBD1|-|TRBV27|TRBJ1-1
TGTGCCAGCAGGGAGTACAGGGGTGTGAACACTGAAGCTTTCTTT
CASREYRGVNTEAFF
>TRBD2|-|TRBV7-2|TRBJ2-3
TGTGCCAGCAGCCCCGGGGAACTAGCGGGATGGGATACGCAGTATTTT
CASSPGELAGWDTQYF
>-|-|TRBV15|TRBJ2-7
TGTGCCACCAGCAGGACAGTTGGCAGAGTCTACGAGCAGTACTTC
CATSRTVGRVYEQYF
>-|-|TRBV7-9|TRBJ1-1
TGTGCCAGCAGCTCCCGGAGTACCCACACTGAAGCTTTCTTT
CASSSRSTHTEAFF
>-|-|TRBV5-1|TRBJ1-1
TGCGCCAGCAGCTTACAAGAAGCGGCTCACACTGAAGCTTTCTTT
CASSLQEAAHTEAFF
>TRBD2|-|TRBV6-2/TRBV6-3|TRBJ2-1
TGTGCCAGCAGTTACACCGTAGCGGGAATTGAGCAGTTCTTC
CASSYTVAGIEQFF
>TRBD1|once|TRBV7-9|TRBJ2-7
TGTGCCAGCAGCTTAGATCCAGGGGGCTACGAGCAGTACTTC
CASSLDPGGYEQYF
>-|-|TRBV9|TRBJ2-3
TGTGCCAGCAGCGTAGCTTGGGCGGGTAGCACAGATACGCAGTATTTT
CASSVAWAGSTDTQYF
>-|-|TRBV5-1|TRBJ2-7
TGCGCCAGCACGGAATTGGGGGGAGTAAAGCACGAGCAGTACTTC
CASTELGGVKHEQYF
>-|-|TRBV7-3|TRBJ1-1
TGTGCCAGCAGCTCAGGCTTTGGAGCTTTCTTT
CASSSGFGAFF
>-|-|TRBV15|TRBJ2-1
TGTGCCACCAGCAGAGGAGGAAATGAGGTTGAGCAGTTCTTC
CATSRGGNEVEQFF
>TRBD2|-|TRBV7-2|TRBJ2-7
TGTGCCAGCAGCTTAGTCGGTGGGAGGGCGGGGGCCTACGAGCAGTACTTC
CASSLVGGRAGAYEQYF
>TRBD2|-|TRBV27|TRBJ2-2
TGTGCCAGCAGTTTATCGCCTAGCGGGAGCTTCGGCACCGGGGAGCTGTTTTTT
CASSLSPSGSFGTGELFF
>-|-|TRBV6-5|TRBJ1-4
TGTGCCAGCAGGAGGACGGGGAATGAAAAACTGTTTTTT
CASRRTGNEKLFF
>-|-|TRBV3-1/TRBV3-2|TRBJ1-2
TGTGCCAGCAGCCGACCGGGACTGGACTACTATGGCTACACCTTC
CASSRPGLDYYGYTF
>TRBD1|-|TRBV4-1|TRBJ2-5
TGCGCCAGCAGACGGACAGGGTCGGGGAAAGAGACCCAGTACTTC
CASRRTGSGKETQYF
>-|many|TRBV7-8|TRBJ1-3
TGTGCCAGCAGCCACCGACAGGGAAACACCATATATTTT
CASSHRQGNTIYF
>-|-|TRBV7-2|TRBJ2-2
TGTGCCAGCAGCTTAGCGAGAGGGGAGCTGTTTTTT
CASSLARGELFF
>-|-|TRBV18|TRBJ2-1
TGTGCCAGCTCACCACTAACCCTAGCGAGCTCCTACAATGAGCAGTTCTTC
CASSPLTLASSYNEQFF
>-|-|TRBV19|TRBJ1-4
TGTGCCAGTAGTGAGGCCAGAGGAGAAAAACTGTTTTTT
CASSEARGEKLFF
>-|-|TRBV3-1/TRBV3-2|TRBJ1-2
TGTGCCAGCAGCCTTAGTAGGACGGAAGGCTACACCTTC
CASSLSRTEGYTF
>-|-|TRBV29-1|TRBJ2-3
TGCAGCGTTGGGGGTAGATCCACAGATACGCAGTATTTT
CSVGGRSTDTQYF
>-|-|TRBV19|TRBJ1-2
TGTGCCAGTAGTATAATCCTGGATTATGGCTACACCTTC
CASSIILDYGYTF
>-|-|TRBV12-3/TRBV12-4|TRBJ2-3
TGTGCCAGCGCTACCACTAGGACAGATACGCAGTATTTT
CASATTRTDTQYF
>-|-|TRBV7-9|TRBJ2-2
TGTGCCAGCAGCTTAGCCAGGACAGTTTCCCCCGGGGAGCTGTTTTTT
CASSLARTVSPGELFF
>-|once|TRBV20-1|TRBJ2-1
TGCAGTGCCAAAAATAGTCTACAGCAGTTCTTC
CSAKNSLQQFF
>-|-|TRBV2|TRBJ1-1
TGTGCCAGCAGTGAACTGGAACGGGGAGCTTTCTTT
CASSELERGAFF
>TRBD2|-|TRBV12-3/TRBV12-4|TRBJ2-7
TGTGCCAGCAGTACAAGCGGGAGAGACGAGCAGTACTTC
CASSTSGRDEQYF
>TRBD1|-|TRBV19|TRBJ1-1
TGTGCCAGTCACTATCCTGGACAGGGCCCTGAAGCTTTCTTT
CASHYPGQGPEAFF
>-|-|TRBV5-1|TRBJ2-6
TGCGCCAGCAGCAGATCCAACGTCCTGACTTTC
CASSRSNVLTF
>-|few|TRBV4-1|TRBJ1-5
TGCGCCAGCAGCCAAGCTCCCAATCAGCCCCAGCATTTT
CASSQAPNQPQHF
>-|-|TRBV5-6|TRBJ2-7
TGTGCCAGCAGCTGGGAAGGTCTATCCTACGAGCAGTACTTC
CASSWEGLSYEQYF
>-|-|TRBV19|TRBJ1-5
TGTGCCAGTAGTATAGAAGGGGACGGGGGTCTCAATCAGCCCCAGCATTTT
CASSIEGDGGLNQPQHF
>-|-|TRBV6-5|TRBJ2-7
TGTGCCAGCAGCCAATCTAACGAGCAGTACTTC
CASSQSNEQYF
>TRBD1|-|TRBV12-5|TRBJ2-3
TGTGCTAGTGCTCCCTGGCCGGGGACAGGGATCGCCTTT
CASAPWPGTGIAF
>TRBD2|-|TRBV18|TRBJ2-7
TGTGCCAGCTCAATGGGAGGGGAACCCTACGAGCAGTACTTC
CASSMGGEPYEQYF
>-|-|TRBV6-4|TRBJ1-5
TGTGCCAGCAGTGACCGGTTTTTAAGGGGTACCCTTCCGAATCAGCCCCAGCATTTT
CASSDRFLRGTLPNQPQHF
>-|-|TRBV2|TRBJ2-5
TGTGCCAGCGCGGTGGAGACCCAGTACTTC
CASAVETQYF
>TRBD1|-|TRBV25-1|TRBJ1-4
TGTGCCAGCAGTGAACGGGGACAGGGGGAGGAACTGTTTTTT
CASSERGQGEELFF
>-|-|TRBV5-8|TRBJ1-2
TGTGCCAGCAGCTTGGTAAGGGGACAACGGTACTATGGCTACACCTTC
CASSLVRGQRYYGYTF
>TRBD1|-|TRBV18|TRBJ1-3
TGTGCCAGCTCAGACCAACAGGGGAGTGGAAACACCATATATTTT
CASSDQQGSGNTIYF